The 10 T cell receptor beta chains in this list originate from one sample, sequenced in a study of blood T cell repertoires in COVID-19. TCRdb keeps only in-frame clones here, not all; method: immunoSEQ multiplex PCR. The data hold 130,000 to 150,000 clones, with roughly 79% observed a single time. The sequenced sample was peripheral blood. The receptors were sampled from a woman in her sixties with acute or convalescent COVID-19.

This chain connects TRBV14 to TRBJ1-2; D possibly corresponds to TRBD1 (5 bases). The CDR3 is 17 residues long. V was trimmed by 4 bases and J by 0 bases, leaving 18 bases between them. CDR1 is SGHDN and CDR2 is FVKESK in the germline V gene. The CDR3 loop reads CASSPHLGQNTNYGYTF. The CDR3 DNA sequence: TGTGCCAGCAGCCCACATTTGGGGCAGAACACTAACTATGGCTACACCTTC. Full variable domain (missing parts from reference TRBV14 and TRBJ1-2): EAGVTQFPSHSVIEKGQTVTLRCDPISGHDNLYWYRRVMGKEIKFLLHFVKESKQDESGMPNNRFLAERTGGTYSTLKVQPAELEDSGVYFCASSPHLGQNTNYGYTFGSGTRLTVV.

V gene TRBV6-5 combines with J gene TRBJ1-5, with D possibly matching TRBD1 (5 bases). The V and J ends lost 4 bases and 5 bases respectively, with 18 bases between them. Germline-derived CDR1 and CDR2 are MNHEY and SVGAGI. The CDR3 length is 16 residues. The CDR3 DNA is TGTGCCAGCAGTTCCACTCTGGGGGGAAAAGATCAGCCCCAGCATTTT. It translates to CASSSTLGGKDQPQHF.

The J gene is TRBJ2-2, the V gene TRBV19, with 10 bases fitting TRBD1. The CDR3 loop spans 16 amino acids. CDR1 and CDR2 (germline): LNHDA, SQIVND (reference sequence). The ends lost 4 bases at V and 4 bases at J; junction bases unmatched: 6. This CDR3 is CASSSQRTGGTGELFF. DNA for the CDR3: TGTGCCAGTAGTAGTCAAAGGACAGGGGGCACCGGGGAGCTGTTTTTT. The full variable domain, completed using reference TRBV19 and TRBJ2-2, is DGGITQSPKYLFRKEGQNVTLSCEQNLNHDAMYWYRQDPGQGLRLIYYSQIVNDFQKGDIAEGYSVSREKKESFPLTVTSAQKNPTAFYLCASSSQRTGGTGELFFGEGSRLTVL.

In this sample, this clone turned up once. V and J are TRBV4-1 and TRBJ1-3, with D uncertain. Between the trimmed V and J ends, which lost 4 bases and 3 bases, there was a span of 4 bases. Germline V gives CDR1 MGHRA, CDR2 YSYEKL. The CDR3 is 12 residues long. The CDR3: CASSPGGNTIYF. The DNA of the CDR3 is TGCGCCAGCAGCCCCGGTGGAAACACCATATATTTT.

V is TRBV5-1 and J is TRBJ2-1; tentative D call: TRBD1 (6 bases). V was shortened by 4 bases and J by 5 bases, with 16 bases between the two germline ends. Germline lookup yields CDR1 SGHRS and CDR2 YFSETQ. The CDR3 loop spans 15 amino acids. The chain's CDR3 is CASSLDRLGNNEQFF. The DNA of the CDR3 is TGCGCCAGCAGCCTCGACAGGCTTGGCAACAATGAGCAGTTCTTC. Supplemented by reference TRBV5-1 and TRBJ2-1, the full variable domain reads KAGVTQTPRYLIKTRGQQVTLSCSPISGHRSVSWYQQTPGQGLQFLFEYFSETQRNKGNFPGRFSGRQFSNSRSEMNVSTLELGDSALYLCASSLDRLGNNEQFFGPGTRLTVL.

This chain joins TRBV30 and TRBJ2-3; 8 bases fit TRBD2. Trimming took 0 bases from V and 7 from J; bases not matched to a gene: 6. CDR1 is GTSNPN and CDR2 is SVGIG in the germline V gene (reference sequence). CDR3 length: 14 amino acids. The CDR3 here is CAWSVRLANYTQYF. DNA for the CDR3: TGTGCCTGGAGTGTACGACTAGCGAACTATACGCAGTATTTT.

The chain combines TRBV11-2 with TRBJ1-1; D ambiguous. Germline V gene data show CDR1 as SGHAT and CDR2 as FQNNGV. The ends were cut back, 8 bases at V and 7 bases at J, with 14 bases in the middle. There are 12 residues in the CDR3. The DNA for the CDR3 is TGTGCCAGCTCTAATCATGGCGGTGAAGCTTTCTTT. This codes for CASSNHGGEAFF.

This rearrangement joins TRBV18 to TRBJ1-4, with TRBD1 matching over 9 bases. Germline V lookup: CDR1 KGHSH, CDR2 LQKENI. The V segment lost 2 bases and the J segment 5 bases; nucleotides outside the gene matches: 3. The CDR3 length is 15 residues. CDR3: CASSPGQGKNEKLFF. CDR3 in DNA: TGTGCCAGCTCACCAGGACAGGGGAAGAATGAAAAACTGTTTTTT.

V usage is TRBV6-1 and J usage is TRBJ1-2, with 8 bases that match TRBD1. Trimming took 3 bases from V and 2 from J; bases not matched to a gene: 8. The CDR3 runs 16 residues. Germline V gene lookup returns CDR1 MNHNS and CDR2 SASEGT. As DNA, the CDR3 is TGTGCCAGCAGTGACAACAGGGGGGTTGAAAACTATGGCTACACCTTC. It yields the protein CASSDNRGVENYGYTF.

The sample holds a few counts of this clone. The chain has TRBV11-2 and TRBJ2-7, with 8 bases lining up with TRBD2. The CDR3 length is 13 residues. CDR1 and CDR2 (germline): SGHAT, FQNNGV. V gave up 2 bases and J gave up 7 bases; unmatched junction bases: 4. DNA of the CDR3: TGTGCCAGCAGCTTATTATCGGGAGGGGAGCAGTACTTC. Its translation: CASSLLSGGEQYF.